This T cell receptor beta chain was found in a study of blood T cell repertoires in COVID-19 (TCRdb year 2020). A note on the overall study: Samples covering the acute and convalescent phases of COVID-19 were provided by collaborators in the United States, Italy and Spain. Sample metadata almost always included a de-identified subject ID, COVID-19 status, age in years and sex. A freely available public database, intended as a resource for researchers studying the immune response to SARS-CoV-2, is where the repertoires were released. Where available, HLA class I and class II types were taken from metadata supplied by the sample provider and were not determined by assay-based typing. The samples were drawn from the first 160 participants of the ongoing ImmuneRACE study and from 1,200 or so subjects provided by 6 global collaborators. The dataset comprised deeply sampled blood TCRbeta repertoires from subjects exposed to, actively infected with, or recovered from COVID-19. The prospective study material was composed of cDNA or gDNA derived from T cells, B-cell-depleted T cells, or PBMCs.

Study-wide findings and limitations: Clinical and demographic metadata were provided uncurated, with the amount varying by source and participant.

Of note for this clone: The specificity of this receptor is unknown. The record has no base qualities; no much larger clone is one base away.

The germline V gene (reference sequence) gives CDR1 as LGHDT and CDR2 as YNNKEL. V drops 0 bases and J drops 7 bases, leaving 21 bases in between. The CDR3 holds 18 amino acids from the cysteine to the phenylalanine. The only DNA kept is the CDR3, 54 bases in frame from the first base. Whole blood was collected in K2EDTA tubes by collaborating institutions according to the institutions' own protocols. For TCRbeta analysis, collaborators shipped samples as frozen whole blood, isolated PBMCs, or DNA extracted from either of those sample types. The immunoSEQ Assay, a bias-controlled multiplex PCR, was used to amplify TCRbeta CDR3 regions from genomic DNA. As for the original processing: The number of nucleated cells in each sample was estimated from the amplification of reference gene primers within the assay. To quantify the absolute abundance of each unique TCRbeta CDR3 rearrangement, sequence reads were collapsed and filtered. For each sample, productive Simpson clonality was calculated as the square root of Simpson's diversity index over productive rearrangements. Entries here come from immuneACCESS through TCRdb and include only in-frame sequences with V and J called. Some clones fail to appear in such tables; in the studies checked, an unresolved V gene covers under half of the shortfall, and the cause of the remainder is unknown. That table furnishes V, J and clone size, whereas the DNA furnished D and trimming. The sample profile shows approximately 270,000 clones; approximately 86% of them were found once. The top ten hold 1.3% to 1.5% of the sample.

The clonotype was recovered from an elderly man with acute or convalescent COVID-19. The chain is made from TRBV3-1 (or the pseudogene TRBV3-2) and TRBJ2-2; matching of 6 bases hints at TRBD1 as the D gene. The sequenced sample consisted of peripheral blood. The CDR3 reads CASSQESVRGPGHGELFF. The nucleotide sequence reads TGTGCCAGCAGCCAAGAAAGTGTCAGGGGTCCGGGTCACGGGGAGCTGTTTTTT.